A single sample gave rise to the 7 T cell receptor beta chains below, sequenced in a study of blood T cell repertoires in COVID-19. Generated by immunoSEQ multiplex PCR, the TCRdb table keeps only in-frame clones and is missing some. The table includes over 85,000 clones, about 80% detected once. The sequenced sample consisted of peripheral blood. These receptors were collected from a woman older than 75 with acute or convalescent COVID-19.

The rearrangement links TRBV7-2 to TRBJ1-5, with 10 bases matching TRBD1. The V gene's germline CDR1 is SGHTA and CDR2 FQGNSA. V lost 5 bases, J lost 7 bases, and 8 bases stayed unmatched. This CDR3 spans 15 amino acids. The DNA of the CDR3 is TGTGCCAGCAGCCTCCCTGGACAGGGGGGCCAGCCCCAGCATTTT. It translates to CASSLPGQGGQPQHF. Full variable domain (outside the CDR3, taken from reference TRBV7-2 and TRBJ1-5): GAGVSQSPSNKVTEKGKDVELRCDPISGHTALYWYRQSLGQGLEFLIYFQGNSAPDKSGLPSDRFSAERTGGSVSTLTIQRTQQEDSAVYLCASSLPGQGGQPQHFGDGTRLSIL.

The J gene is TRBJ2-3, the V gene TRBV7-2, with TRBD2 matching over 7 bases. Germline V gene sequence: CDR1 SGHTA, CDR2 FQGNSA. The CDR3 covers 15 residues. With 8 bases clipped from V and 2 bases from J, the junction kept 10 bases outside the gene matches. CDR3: CASSTSRDYTDTQYF. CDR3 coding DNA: TGTGCCAGCTCCACCAGCCGGGACTACACAGATACGCAGTATTTT.

Here the CDR3 reads CAISENPPAVEKLFF. CDR3 nucleotides: TGTGCCATCAGTGAGAACCCCCCGGCGGTAGAAAAACTGTTTTTT. The chain uses TRBV10-3 and TRBJ1-4; D remains unclear. V was cut by 2 bases and J by 8 bases, with 15 bases left in between. The CDR3 covers 15 residues. Germline values: CDR1 ENHRY, CDR2 SYGVKD.

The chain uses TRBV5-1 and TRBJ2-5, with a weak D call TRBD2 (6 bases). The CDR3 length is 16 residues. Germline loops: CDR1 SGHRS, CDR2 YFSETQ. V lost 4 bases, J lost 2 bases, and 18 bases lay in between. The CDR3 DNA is TGCGCCAGCAGCACCCTTCTTGGGGGAGGACAAGAGACCCAGTACTTC. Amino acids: CASSTLLGGGQETQYF. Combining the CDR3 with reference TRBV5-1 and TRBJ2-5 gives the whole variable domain KAGVTQTPRYLIKTRGQQVTLSCSPISGHRSVSWYQQTPGQGLQFLFEYFSETQRNKGNFPGRFSGRQFSNSRSEMNVSTLELGDSALYLCASSTLLGGGQETQYFGPGTRLLVL.

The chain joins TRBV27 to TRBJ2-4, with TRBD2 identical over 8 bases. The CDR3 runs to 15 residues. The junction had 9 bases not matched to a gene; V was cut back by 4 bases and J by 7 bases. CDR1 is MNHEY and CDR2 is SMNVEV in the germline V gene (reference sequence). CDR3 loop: CASSWDSGIGNIQYF. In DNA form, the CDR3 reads TGTGCCAGCAGTTGGGATAGCGGGATTGGGAACATTCAGTACTTC.

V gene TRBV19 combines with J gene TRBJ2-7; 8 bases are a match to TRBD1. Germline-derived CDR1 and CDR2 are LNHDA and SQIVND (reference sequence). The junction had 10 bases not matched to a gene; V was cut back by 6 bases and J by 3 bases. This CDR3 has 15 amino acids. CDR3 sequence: CASSLVAGGFYEQYF. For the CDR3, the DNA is TGTGCCAGTAGCCTTGTAGCAGGGGGCTTCTACGAGCAGTACTTC.

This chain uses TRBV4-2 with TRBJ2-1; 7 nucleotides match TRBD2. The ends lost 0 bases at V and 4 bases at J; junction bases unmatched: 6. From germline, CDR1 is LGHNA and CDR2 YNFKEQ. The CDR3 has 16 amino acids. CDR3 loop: CASSQDIGGSYNEQFF. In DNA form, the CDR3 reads TGTGCCAGCAGCCAAGATATAGGCGGGAGTTACAATGAGCAGTTCTTC.